This T cell receptor beta chain came from a study of CD8 T cells in Susac syndrome. Remarks on this clonotype: Its specificity is unknown.

Germline CDR1 and CDR2: MNHNS and SASEGT. Trimming pared 7 bases from V and 4 bases from J, leaving 19 bases between. CDR3 length: 15 residues. Study-wide results and limits: By the study's own acknowledgment, its TCR sequencing and HLA analysis included relatively few individuals.

It was with random hexamers that roughly 0.5 to 1 ug RNA was reverse transcribed. By means of immunoSEQ multiplex PCR, TCR beta CDR3 spanning 54 Vbeta and 13 Jbeta underwent amplification. TCRdb analysed the immunoSEQ multiplex PCR reads with MiXCR anew, one entry per CDR3 protein. This table holds approximately 70,000 distinct CDR3 sequences, 95% to 96% found once. The sample was CD4+ T cells from PBMCs. This clonotype originated in a human donor with multiple sclerosis. The chain employs TRBV6-1 and TRBJ1-1; D is perhaps TRBD1 (5 bases). The CDR3 loop reads CASTRGRGRTTEAFF. The CDR3 DNA follows: TGTGCCAGCACCCGAGGTCGGGGCAGGACCACTGAAGCTTTCTTT.